These T cell receptor beta chains were read from a single sample in a study of Ad26.COV2.S vaccination and SARS-CoV-2 variants. Measured with immunoSEQ multiplex PCR; TCRdb has only the in-frame clones, and not every one. The sample shows about 400,000 clones, around nine tenths of them seen only once. This material consisted of peripheral blood, taken in a trial of Ad26.COV2.S vaccine versus placebo. The receptors come from a person between 18 and 65 years old who received the Ad26.COV2.S COVID-19 vaccine or a placebo. Both conserved end residues are part of each CDR3. A D gene is named only where the DNA matches it firmly. Size is stated for part of the rows, as once, few or many counts, or as a class when the clone is expanded.

D | J | V | size | CDR3 | DNA
. | TRBJ2-5 | TRBV5-6 | . | CASRYLALETQYF | TGTGCCAGCAGGTACCTAGCGTTAGAGACCCAGTACTTC
TRBD1 | TRBJ2-7 | TRBV3-1/TRBV3-2 | . | CASSFRGRYEQYF | TGTGCCAGCAGCTTCAGGGGGCGCTACGAGCAGTACTTC
TRBD2 | TRBJ2-1 | TRBV15 | . | CATSREASGHNEQFF | TGTGCCACCAGCAGAGAGGCTAGCGGCCACAATGAGCAGTTCTTC
TRBD2 | TRBJ2-5 | TRBV28 | . | CASSLYPGGETQYF | TGTGCCAGCAGTTTATATCCGGGAGGAGAGACCCAGTACTTC
. | TRBJ2-5 | TRBV30 | . | CAWSVLARETQYF | TGTGCCTGGAGTGTATTAGCGCGAGAGACCCAGTACTTC
TRBD2 | TRBJ2-7 | TRBV11-2 | . | CASSSGSGTYEQYF | TGTGCCAGCAGCTCAGGTAGCGGGACCTACGAGCAGTACTTC
TRBD2 | TRBJ2-2 | TRBV28 | . | CASSLPILLTSGVELFF | TGTGCCAGCAGTTTACCCATACTCCTCACTAGCGGCGTGGAGCTGTTTTTT
. | TRBJ2-5 | TRBV29-1 | . | CSVVRGSQETQYF | TGCAGCGTTGTAAGGGGGTCCCAAGAGACCCAGTACTTC
. | TRBJ1-2 | TRBV19 | . | CASSPGQGLYGYTF | TGTGCCAGTAGTCCGGGCCAGGGCCTCTATGGCTACACCTTC
TRBD2 | TRBJ2-5 | TRBV4-1 | once | CASSPLGPAGDRETQYF | TGCGCCAGCAGCCCCCTAGGTCCAGCGGGAGATCGAGAGACCCAGTACTTC
. | TRBJ1-2 | TRBV2 | . | CASSRDVYGYTF | TGTGCCAGCAGTAGGGACGTCTATGGCTACACCTTC
TRBD1 | TRBJ2-2 | TRBV5-5 | . | CASSHWRTGGSGELFF | TGTGCCAGCAGCCATTGGAGGACAGGGGGCTCCGGGGAGCTGTTTTTT
TRBD1 | TRBJ1-1 | TRBV19 | . | CASSIRGLIRNTEAFF | TGTGCCAGTAGTATTAGGGGGCTTATAAGAAACACTGAAGCTTTCTTT
TRBD1 | TRBJ2-2 | TRBV6-4 | . | CASSRQGIGGDTGELFF | TGTGCCAGCAGCCGACAGGGAATCGGCGGTGACACCGGGGAGCTGTTTTTT
. | TRBJ1-2 | TRBV19 | . | CASSILTGLRSSYTF | TGTGCCAGTAGTATCCTTACGGGCCTTCGTAGCAGCTACACCTTC
TRBD1 | TRBJ1-6 | TRBV28 | . | CASRGTGGMGNSPLHF | TGTGCCAGCAGGGGGACAGGGGGTATGGGGAATTCACCCCTCCACTTT
TRBD2 | TRBJ2-1 | TRBV6-2/TRBV6-3 | . | CASSYRIVAGSEQFF | TGTGCCAGCAGTTACCGCATAGTAGCGGGATCTGAGCAGTTCTTC
. | TRBJ2-5 | TRBV7-6 | few | CASSLEGGTEEETQYF | TGTGCCAGCAGCTTAGAGGGGGGGACAGAAGAAGAGACCCAGTACTTC
TRBD2 | TRBJ2-2 | TRBV4-2 | . | CASSQDGSGGSGGELFF | TGTGCCAGCAGCCAAGATGGTAGCGGGGGGTCCGGCGGGGAGCTGTTTTTT
. | TRBJ1-5 | TRBV18 | . | CASSPLPGHVNQPQHF | TGTGCCAGCTCACCACTTCCAGGCCACGTGAATCAGCCCCAGCATTTT